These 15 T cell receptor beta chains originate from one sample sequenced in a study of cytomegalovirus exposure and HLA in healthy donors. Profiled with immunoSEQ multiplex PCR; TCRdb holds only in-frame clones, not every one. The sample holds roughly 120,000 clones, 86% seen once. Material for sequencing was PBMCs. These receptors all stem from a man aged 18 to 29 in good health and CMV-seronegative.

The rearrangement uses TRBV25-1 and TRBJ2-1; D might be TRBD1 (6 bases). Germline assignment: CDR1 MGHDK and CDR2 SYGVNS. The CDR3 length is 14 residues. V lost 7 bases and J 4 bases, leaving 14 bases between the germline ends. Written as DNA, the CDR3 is TGTGCCAGCACCCGAAAAGGGGGTTACAATGAGCAGTTCTTC. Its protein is CASTRKGGYNEQFF.

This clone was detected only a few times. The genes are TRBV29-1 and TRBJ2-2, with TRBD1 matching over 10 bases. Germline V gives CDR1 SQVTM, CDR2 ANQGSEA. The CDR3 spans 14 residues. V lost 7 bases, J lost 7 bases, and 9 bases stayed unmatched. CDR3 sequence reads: CSAETGGDHGELFF. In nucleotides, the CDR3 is TGCAGCGCCGAGACAGGGGGCGATCACGGGGAGCTGTTTTTT.

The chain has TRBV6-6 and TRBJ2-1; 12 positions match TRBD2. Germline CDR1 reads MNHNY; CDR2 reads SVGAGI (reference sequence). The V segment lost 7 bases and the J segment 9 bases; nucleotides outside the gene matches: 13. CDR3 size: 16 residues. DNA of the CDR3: TGTGCCAGCACTAAGCCCCTAGCGGGGGGGCCGAGTGAGCAGTTCTTC. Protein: CASTKPLAGGPSEQFF.

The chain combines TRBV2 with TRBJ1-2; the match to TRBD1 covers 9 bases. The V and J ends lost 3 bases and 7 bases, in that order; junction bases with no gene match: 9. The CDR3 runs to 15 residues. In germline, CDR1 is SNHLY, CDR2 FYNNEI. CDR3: CASSEGQGIEGGYTF. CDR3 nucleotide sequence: TGTGCCAGCAGTGAGGGACAGGGAATAGAAGGTGGCTACACCTTC. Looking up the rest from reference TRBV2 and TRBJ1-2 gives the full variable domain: EPEVTQTPSHQVTQMGQEVILRCVPISNHLYFYWYRQILGQKVEFLVSFYNNEISEKSEIFDDQFSVERPDGSNFTLKIRSTKLEDSAMYFCASSEGQGIEGGYTFGSGTRLTVV.

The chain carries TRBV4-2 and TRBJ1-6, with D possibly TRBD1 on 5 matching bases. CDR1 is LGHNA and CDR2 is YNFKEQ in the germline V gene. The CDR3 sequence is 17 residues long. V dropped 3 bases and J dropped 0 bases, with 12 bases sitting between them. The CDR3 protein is CASSQETVSSYNSPLHF. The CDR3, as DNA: TGTGCCAGCAGCCAGGAGACAGTCAGCTCCTATAATTCACCCCTCCACTTT.

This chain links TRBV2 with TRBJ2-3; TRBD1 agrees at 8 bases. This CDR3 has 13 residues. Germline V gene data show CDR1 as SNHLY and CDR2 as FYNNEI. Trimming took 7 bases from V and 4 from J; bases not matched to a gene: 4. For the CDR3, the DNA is TGTGCCAGCAAAACAGGGGGTTCAGATACGCAGTATTTT. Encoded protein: CASKTGGSDTQYF.

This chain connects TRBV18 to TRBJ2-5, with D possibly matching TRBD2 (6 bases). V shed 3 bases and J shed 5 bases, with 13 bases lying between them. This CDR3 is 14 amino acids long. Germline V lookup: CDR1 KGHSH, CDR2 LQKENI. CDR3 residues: CASSPRREVETQYF. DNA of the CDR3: TGTGCCAGCTCACCCAGGAGGGAGGTGGAGACCCAGTACTTC.

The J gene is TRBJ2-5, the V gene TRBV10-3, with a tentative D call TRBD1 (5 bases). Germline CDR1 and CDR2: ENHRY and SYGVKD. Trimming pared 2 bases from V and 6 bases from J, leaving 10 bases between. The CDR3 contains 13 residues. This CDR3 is CAISEQGAKTQYF. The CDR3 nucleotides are TGTGCCATCAGTGAGCAGGGTGCGAAGACCCAGTACTTC.

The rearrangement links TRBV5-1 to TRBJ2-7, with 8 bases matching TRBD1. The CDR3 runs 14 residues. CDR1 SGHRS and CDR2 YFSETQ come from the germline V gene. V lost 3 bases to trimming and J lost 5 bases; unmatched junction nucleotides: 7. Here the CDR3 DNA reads TGCGCCAGCAGCTCAAGGACAGGGACCCACGAGCAGTACTTC. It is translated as CASSSRTGTHEQYF.

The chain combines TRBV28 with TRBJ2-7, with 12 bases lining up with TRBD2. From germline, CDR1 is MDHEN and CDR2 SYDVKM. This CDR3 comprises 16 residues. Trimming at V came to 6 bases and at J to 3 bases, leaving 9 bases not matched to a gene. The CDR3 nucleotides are TGTGCCAGCAGCCGGAGACTAGCGGGGGCTGTCTACGAGCAGTACTTC. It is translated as CASSRRLAGAVYEQYF.

The CDR3 loop is CASGLAGGTDTQYF. The DNA for the CDR3 is TGTGCCAGCGGCTTAGCGGGAGGGACAGATACGCAGTATTTT. The J gene is TRBJ2-3, the V gene TRBV6-5; TRBD2 matches 11 bases. The germline V gene encodes CDR1 MNHEY and CDR2 SVGAGI. CDR3 length: 14 amino acids. V trimming: 8 bases; J trimming: 3 bases; junction bases outside the gene matches: 4.

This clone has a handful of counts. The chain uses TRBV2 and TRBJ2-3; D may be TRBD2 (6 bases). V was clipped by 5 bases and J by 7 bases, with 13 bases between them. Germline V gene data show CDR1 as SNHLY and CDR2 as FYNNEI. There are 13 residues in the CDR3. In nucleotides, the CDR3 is TGTGCCAGCAGTAGGGACTCCAGATATACGCAGTATTTT. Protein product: CASSRDSRYTQYF.

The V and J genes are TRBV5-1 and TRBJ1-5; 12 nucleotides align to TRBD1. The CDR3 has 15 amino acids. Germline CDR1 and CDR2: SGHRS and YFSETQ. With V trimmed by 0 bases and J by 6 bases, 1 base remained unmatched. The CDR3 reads CASSLEGQGAQPQHF. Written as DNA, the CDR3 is TGCGCCAGCAGCTTGGAGGGACAGGGGGCTCAGCCCCAGCATTTT.

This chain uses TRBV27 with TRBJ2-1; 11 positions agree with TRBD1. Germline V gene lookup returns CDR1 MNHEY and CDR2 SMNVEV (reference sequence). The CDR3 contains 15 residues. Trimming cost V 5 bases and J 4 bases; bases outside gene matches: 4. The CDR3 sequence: CASSEGTGGYNEQFF. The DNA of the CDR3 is TGTGCCAGCAGTGAAGGGACAGGGGGTTACAATGAGCAGTTCTTC.

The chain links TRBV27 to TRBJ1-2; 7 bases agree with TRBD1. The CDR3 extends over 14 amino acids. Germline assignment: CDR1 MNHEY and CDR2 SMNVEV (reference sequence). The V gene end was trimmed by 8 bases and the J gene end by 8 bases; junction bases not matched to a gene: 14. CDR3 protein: CASWSTGRAQGYTF. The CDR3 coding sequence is TGTGCCAGCTGGTCGACAGGGCGGGCACAGGGCTACACCTTC.